This TCR beta chain stems from a study of shared clonotypes between healthy human individuals. Free of recent acute infections or vaccinations, the donors were healthy HIV-negative adults. The assay was immunoSEQ multiplex PCR, and TCRdb's table has in-frame clones only and misses some. The table shows approximately 180,000 clones, with 85% to 95% occurring only once. On this clone: Antigen: not known.

Regarding the study as a whole: In general, naive subsets displayed greater estimated richness than memory subsets did.

This CDR3 is built from 18 residues. V dropped 5 bases and J dropped 2; count of bases not matched to a gene: 14. Germline assignment: CDR1 SGHVS and CDR2 FNYEAQ. The chain links TRBV7-6 to TRBJ1-4, with 7 bases matching TRBD1. This TCR was sampled from a woman aged 25 to 45 in good health. Material for sequencing was naive CD4+ T cells sorted from blood. Regarding subset: CD45RA+ positively selected. CDR3: CASSHRQGLSVTNEKLFF. The CDR3 DNA is TGTGCCAGCAGCCACCGACAGGGACTTTCGGTTACTAATGAAAAACTGTTTTTT.